The rows below give T cell receptor beta chains drawn from one sample of a study of regulatory T cells in long-lasting Graves disease. TCRdb re-analysed the multiplex PCR reads in MiXCR, keeping a single row per CDR3 protein. Here the sample spans roughly 380,000 distinct CDR3 sequences, over 15% being singletons. In addition, the sample was reused for a study of T cells in Graves' hyperthyroidism and ophthalmopathy.

Sequences were derived from peripheral blood mononuclear cells (PBMCs), sampled at new diagnosis, from a patient treated with antithyroid drugs. The source of these receptors is a man aged 35-49 years with Graves disease. Each CDR3 is given with its conserved first and last residue. A D gene is named only where the DNA matches it firmly. The size field is filled for only some rows; it gives once, few, many or a size class.

size: .; D: .; V: TRBV7-8; J: TRBJ2-7; CDR3: CASSYQSYEQYF; DNA: TGTGCCAGCAGCTATCAGTCCTACGAGCAGTACTTC
size: many; D: .; V: TRBV6-4; J: TRBJ2-2; CDR3: CASSVSGDNTGELFF; DNA: TGTGCCAGCAGTGTGTCAGGTGATAACACCGGGGAGCTGTTTTTT
size: .; D: .; V: TRBV27; J: TRBJ1-6; CDR3: CASSGVGSYNSPLHF; DNA: TGTGCCAGCTCGGGTGTCGGCTCCTATAATTCACCCCTCCACTTT
size: many; D: TRBD2; V: TRBV5-1; J: TRBJ2-1; CDR3: CASSKTSGGPNEQFF; DNA: TGCGCCAGCAGCAAGACTAGCGGGGGGCCCAATGAGCAGTTCTTC
size: .; D: TRBD1; V: TRBV4-1; J: TRBJ1-1; CDR3: CASSQVDRAGPEAFF; DNA: TGCGCCAGCAGCCAGGTGGACAGGGCCGGCCCTGAAGCTTTCTTT
size: few; D: .; V: TRBV6-5; J: TRBJ2-5; CDR3: CASSYSKGEETQYF; DNA: TGTGCCAGCAGTTACTCGAAAGGGGAAGAGACCCAGTACTTC
size: many; D: TRBD1; V: TRBV6-1; J: TRBJ2-7; CDR3: CAGGEPGTGGEQYF; DNA: TGTGCCGGAGGGGAACCCGGGACAGGGGGCGAGCAGTACTTC
size: few; D: .; V: TRBV6-1; J: TRBJ1-6; CDR3: CASSEAGRQSYNSPLHF; DNA: TGTGCCAGCAGTGAAGCAGGGAGACAATCCTATAATTCACCCCTCCACTTT
size: many; D: .; V: TRBV3-1; J: TRBJ2-7; CDR3: CASAPGRGNEQYF; DNA: TGTGCCAGCGCCCCCGGCAGGGGTAACGAGCAGTACTTC
size: few; D: .; V: TRBV20-1; J: TRBJ1-2; CDR3: CSARTGRGYGYTF; DNA: TGCAGTGCTCGGACGGGCCGGGGCTATGGCTACACCTTC
size: many; D: TRBD1; V: TRBV18; J: TRBJ2-7; CDR3: CASSPGQAHYEQYF; DNA: TGTGCCAGCTCCCCCGGACAGGCCCACTACGAGCAGTACTTC
size: many; D: TRBD2; V: TRBV12-5; J: TRBJ2-7; CDR3: CASGLVYLAGPHAEQYF; DNA: TGTGCTAGTGGTTTGGTATACTTAGCGGGGCCCCACGCCGAGCAGTACTTC
size: few; D: .; V: TRBV4-3; J: TRBJ2-3; CDR3: CASSQEGGRTDTQYF; DNA: TGCGCCAGCAGCCAAGAGGGGGGCCGCACAGATACGCAGTATTTT
size: .; D: .; V: TRBV9; J: TRBJ1-3; CDR3: CASSQWWGTGGNTIYF; DNA: TGTGCCAGCAGCCAATGGTGGGGGACGGGTGGAAACACCATATATTTT
size: many; D: .; V: TRBV6-2/TRBV6-3; J: TRBJ2-7; CDR3: CASSYTVLGAYEQYF; DNA: TGTGCCAGCAGTTACACGGTCCTAGGTGCCTACGAGCAGTACTTC
size: .; D: TRBD1; V: TRBV30; J: TRBJ2-7; CDR3: CAWSTGNPYEQYF; DNA: TGTGCCTGGTCGACAGGGAACCCCTACGAGCAGTACTTC
size: .; D: .; V: TRBV10-1; J: TRBJ2-1; CDR3: CASSVQARSKQFF; DNA: TGCGCCAGCAGTGTTCAGGCGCGAAGTAAGCAGTTCTTC
size: many; D: .; V: TRBV6-1; J: TRBJ2-7; CDR3: CASSPDGWGVYEQYF; DNA: TGTGCCAGCAGTCCTGACGGCTGGGGGGTCTACGAGCAGTACTTC
size: .; D: TRBD1; V: TRBV11-2; J: TRBJ1-1; CDR3: CASSLVKGQRLGTEAFF; DNA: TGTGCCAGCAGCTTAGTTAAGGGACAGAGGTTAGGGACTGAAGCTTTCTTT
size: many; D: .; V: TRBV4-3; J: TRBJ1-1; CDR3: CASSQTTAQNTEAFF; DNA: TGCGCCAGCAGCCAAACGACAGCACAGAACACTGAAGCTTTCTTT
size: many; D: TRBD2; V: TRBV9; J: TRBJ2-3; CDR3: CASKEGGGAGTDTQYF; DNA: TGTGCCAGCAAGGAGGGCGGGGGGGCCGGAACAGATACGCAGTATTTT
size: many; D: .; V: TRBV18; J: TRBJ2-7; CDR3: CASSPPGRNAFEQYF; DNA: TGTGCCAGCTCACCACCCGGTCGGAACGCCTTCGAGCAGTACTTC
size: many; D: .; V: TRBV7-8; J: TRBJ2-7; CDR3: CASSPLEMEQYF; DNA: TGTGCCAGCAGCCCACTAGAGATGGAGCAGTACTTC
size: .; D: TRBD2; V: TRBV7-9; J: TRBJ2-1; CDR3: CASNQKGGTSESNEQFF; DNA: TGTGCCAGCAACCAAAAGGGGGGGACTAGCGAGTCCAATGAGCAGTTCTTC
size: .; D: .; V: TRBV7-9; J: TRBJ2-3; CDR3: CASSPRATDTQYF; DNA: TGTGCCAGCAGCCCTAGGGCGACAGATACGCAGTATTTT
size: many; D: TRBD1; V: TRBV7-3; J: TRBJ1-1; CDR3: CASSLQPGQITEAFF; DNA: TGTGCCAGCAGCTTACAACCGGGACAGATCACTGAAGCTTTCTTT
size: many; D: .; V: TRBV6-5; J: TRBJ2-7; CDR3: CASCSTAYEQYF; DNA: TGTGCCAGCTGTTCGACAGCCTACGAGCAGTACTTC
size: many; D: .; V: TRBV12-3/TRBV12-4; J: TRBJ1-5; CDR3: CASSLEVYQPQHF; DNA: TGTGCCAGCAGTTTAGAGGTCTATCAGCCCCAGCATTTT
size: many; D: TRBD1; V: TRBV28; J: TRBJ2-7; CDR3: CASSSATGWSYEQYF; DNA: TGTGCCAGCAGTTCCGCGACAGGGTGGTCCTACGAGCAGTACTTC
size: many; D: TRBD1; V: TRBV27; J: TRBJ2-3; CDR3: CASRGSRGRDTDTQYF; DNA: TGTGCCAGCAGAGGTTCCAGGGGGCGCGACACAGATACGCAGTATTTT
size: .; D: TRBD2; V: TRBV20-1; J: TRBJ2-7; CDR3: CSAPSGGRGAYEQYF; DNA: TGCAGTGCTCCTTCCGGGGGGCGGGGGGCCTACGAGCAGTACTTC
size: .; D: TRBD1; V: TRBV3-1; J: TRBJ1-2; CDR3: CASSLGQGIGYTF; DNA: TGTGCCAGCAGCCTAGGACAGGGGATTGGCTACACCTTC
size: once; D: TRBD1; V: TRBV15; J: TRBJ2-3; CDR3: CATSLGQSTDTQYF; DNA: TGTGCCACCAGCCTGGGACAGAGCACAGATACGCAGTATTTT
size: .; D: .; V: TRBV24-1; J: TRBJ2-1; CDR3: CATSVGFGKSFHEQFF; DNA: TGTGCCACCAGTGTGGGCTTTGGGAAGAGTTTCCATGAGCAGTTCTTC
size: many; D: .; V: TRBV7-9; J: TRBJ2-5; CDR3: CASSPLGKETQYF; DNA: TGTGCCAGCAGCCCCTTGGGGAAAGAGACCCAGTACTTC
size: few; D: .; V: TRBV12-5; J: TRBJ1-1; CDR3: CASGKGHPNTEAFF; DNA: TGTGCTAGTGGGAAAGGCCATCCGAACACTGAAGCTTTCTTT